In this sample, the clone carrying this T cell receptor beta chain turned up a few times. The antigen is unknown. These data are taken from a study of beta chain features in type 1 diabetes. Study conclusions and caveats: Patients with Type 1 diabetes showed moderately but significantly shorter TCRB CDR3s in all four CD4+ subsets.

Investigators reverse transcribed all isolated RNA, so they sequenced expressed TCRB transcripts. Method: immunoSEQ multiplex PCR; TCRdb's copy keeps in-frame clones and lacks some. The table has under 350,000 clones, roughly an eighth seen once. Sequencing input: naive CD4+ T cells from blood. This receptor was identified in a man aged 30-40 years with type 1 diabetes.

The CDR3 DNA is TGTGCCAGCACGCCGGGAACCTACGAGCAGTACTTC. As protein: CASTPGTYEQYF. V gene TRBV2 combines with J gene TRBJ2-7, with D maybe TRBD2 (5 bases). V was pared by 7 bases and J by 2 bases, with 9 bases between. From germline, CDR1 is SNHLY and CDR2 FYNNEI. The CDR3 totals 12 residues.